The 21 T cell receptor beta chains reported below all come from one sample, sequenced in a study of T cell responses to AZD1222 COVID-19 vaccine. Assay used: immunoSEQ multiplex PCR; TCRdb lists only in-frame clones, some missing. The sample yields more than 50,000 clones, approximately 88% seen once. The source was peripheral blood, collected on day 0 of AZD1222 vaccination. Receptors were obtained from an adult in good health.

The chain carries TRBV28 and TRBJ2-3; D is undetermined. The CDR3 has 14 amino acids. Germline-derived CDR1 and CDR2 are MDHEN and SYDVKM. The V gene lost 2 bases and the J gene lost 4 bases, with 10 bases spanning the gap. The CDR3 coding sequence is TGTGCCAGCAGTTTACCAACCCCCGCAGATACGCAGTATTTT. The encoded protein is CASSLPTPADTQYF.

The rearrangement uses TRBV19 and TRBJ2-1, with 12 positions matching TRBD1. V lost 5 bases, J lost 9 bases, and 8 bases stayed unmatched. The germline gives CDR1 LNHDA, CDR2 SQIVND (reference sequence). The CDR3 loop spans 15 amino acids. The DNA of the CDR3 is TGTGCCAGTAGTGGTAGGGGACAGGGGGCGATTGAGCAGTTCTTC. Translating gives CASSGRGQGAIEQFF.

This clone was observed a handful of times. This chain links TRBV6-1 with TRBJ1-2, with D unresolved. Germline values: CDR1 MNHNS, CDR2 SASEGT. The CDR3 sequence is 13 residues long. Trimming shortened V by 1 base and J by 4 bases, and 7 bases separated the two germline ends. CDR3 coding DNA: TGTGCCAGCAGTGAAGTCCCAGCCTATGGCTACACCTTC. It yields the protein CASSEVPAYGYTF.

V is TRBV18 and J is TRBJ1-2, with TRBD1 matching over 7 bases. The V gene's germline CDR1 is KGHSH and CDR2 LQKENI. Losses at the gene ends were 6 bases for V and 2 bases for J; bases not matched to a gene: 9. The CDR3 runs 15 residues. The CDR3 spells CASSPVGTVNYGYTF. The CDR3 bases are TGTGCCAGCTCTCCAGTTGGGACAGTCAACTATGGCTACACCTTC.

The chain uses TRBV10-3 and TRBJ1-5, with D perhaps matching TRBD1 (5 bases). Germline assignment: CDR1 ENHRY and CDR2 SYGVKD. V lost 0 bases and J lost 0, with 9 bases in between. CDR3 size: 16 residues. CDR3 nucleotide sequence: TGTGCCATCAGTGAGTCAAGAGGGGCTAGCAATCAGCCCCAGCATTTT. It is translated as CAISESRGASNQPQHF.

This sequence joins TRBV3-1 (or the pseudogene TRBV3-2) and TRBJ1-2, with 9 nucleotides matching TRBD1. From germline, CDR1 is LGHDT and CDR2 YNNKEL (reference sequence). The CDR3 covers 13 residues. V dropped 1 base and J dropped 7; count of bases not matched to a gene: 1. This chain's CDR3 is CASSQGTGAGYTF. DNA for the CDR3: TGTGCCAGCAGCCAAGGGACAGGGGCTGGCTACACCTTC.

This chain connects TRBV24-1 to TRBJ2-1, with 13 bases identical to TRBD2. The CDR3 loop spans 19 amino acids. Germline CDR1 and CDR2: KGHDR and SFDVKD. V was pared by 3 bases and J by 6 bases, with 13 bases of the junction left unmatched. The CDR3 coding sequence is TGTGCCACCAGTGATCCGAGGACTAGCGGGAGAGGCCCCGCCAATGAGCAGTTCTTC. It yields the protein CATSDPRTSGRGPANEQFF.

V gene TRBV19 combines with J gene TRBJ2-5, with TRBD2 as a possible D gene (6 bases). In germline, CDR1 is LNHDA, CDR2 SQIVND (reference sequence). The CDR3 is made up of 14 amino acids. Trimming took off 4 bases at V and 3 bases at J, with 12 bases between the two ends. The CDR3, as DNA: TGTGCCAGTAGTAGCGGGATAGGAAAAGAGACCCAGTACTTC. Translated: CASSSGIGKETQYF.

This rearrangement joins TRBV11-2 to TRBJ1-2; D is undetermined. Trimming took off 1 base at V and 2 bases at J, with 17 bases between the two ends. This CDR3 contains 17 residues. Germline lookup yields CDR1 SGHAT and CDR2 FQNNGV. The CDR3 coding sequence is TGTGCCAGCAGCTTAGTTGGGCAGTTAGGCGGAAACTATGGCTACACCTTC. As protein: CASSLVGQLGGNYGYTF.

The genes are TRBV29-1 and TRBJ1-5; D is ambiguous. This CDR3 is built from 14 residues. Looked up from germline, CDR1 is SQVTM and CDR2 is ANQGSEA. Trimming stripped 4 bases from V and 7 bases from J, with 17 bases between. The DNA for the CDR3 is TGCAGCGTTGCCGAGACCCTTACCGGGCAGCCCCAGCATTTT. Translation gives CSVAETLTGQPQHF.

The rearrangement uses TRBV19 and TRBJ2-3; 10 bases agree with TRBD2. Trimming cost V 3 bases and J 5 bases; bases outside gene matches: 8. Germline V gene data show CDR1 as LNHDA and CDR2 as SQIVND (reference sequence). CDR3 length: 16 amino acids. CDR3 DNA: TGTGCCAGTAGTATCGTAGCGGGAGGTATCGGAGATACGCAGTATTTT. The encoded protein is CASSIVAGGIGDTQYF.

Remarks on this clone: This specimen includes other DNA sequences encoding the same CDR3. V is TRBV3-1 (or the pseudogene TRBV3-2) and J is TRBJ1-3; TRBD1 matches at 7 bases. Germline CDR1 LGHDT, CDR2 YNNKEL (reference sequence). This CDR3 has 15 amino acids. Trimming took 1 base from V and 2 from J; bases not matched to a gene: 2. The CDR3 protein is CASSQVTGAGNTIYF. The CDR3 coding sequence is TGTGCCAGCAGCCAAGTAACAGGGGCTGGAAACACCATATATTTT.

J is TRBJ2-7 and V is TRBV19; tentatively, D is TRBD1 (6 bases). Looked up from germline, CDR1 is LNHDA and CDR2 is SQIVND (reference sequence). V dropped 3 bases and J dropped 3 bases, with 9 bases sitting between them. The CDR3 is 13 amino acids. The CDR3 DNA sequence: TGTGCCAGTAGTATGGGACATATCTACGAGCAGTACTTC. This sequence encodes CASSMGHIYEQYF.

The CDR3 spells CASSLQLSNTEAFF. Here the CDR3 DNA reads TGCGCCAGCAGCTTGCAGCTCTCGAACACTGAAGCTTTCTTT. This sequence joins TRBV5-1 and TRBJ1-1; no clear D gene. V shed 1 base and J shed 1 base, with 8 bases lying between them. CDR3 length: 14 residues. Germline loops: CDR1 SGHRS, CDR2 YFSETQ. Complete variable domain (other parts from reference TRBV5-1 and TRBJ1-1): KAGVTQTPRYLIKTRGQQVTLSCSPISGHRSVSWYQQTPGQGLQFLFEYFSETQRNKGNFPGRFSGRQFSNSRSEMNVSTLELGDSALYLCASSLQLSNTEAFFGQGTRLTVV.

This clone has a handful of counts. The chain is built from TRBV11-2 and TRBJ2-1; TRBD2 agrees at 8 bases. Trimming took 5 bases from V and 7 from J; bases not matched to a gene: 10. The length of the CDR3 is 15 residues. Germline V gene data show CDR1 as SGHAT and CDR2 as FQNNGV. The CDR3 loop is CASSPLAGRRNEQFF. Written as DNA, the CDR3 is TGTGCCAGCAGCCCCTTAGCGGGAAGGAGGAATGAGCAGTTCTTC.

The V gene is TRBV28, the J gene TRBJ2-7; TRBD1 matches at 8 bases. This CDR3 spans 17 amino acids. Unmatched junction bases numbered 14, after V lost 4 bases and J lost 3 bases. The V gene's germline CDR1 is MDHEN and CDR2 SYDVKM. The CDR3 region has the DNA TGTGCCAGCAGTTCAACCGGGACCGGGACAGGTCTCTACGAGCAGTACTTC. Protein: CASSSTGTGTGLYEQYF.

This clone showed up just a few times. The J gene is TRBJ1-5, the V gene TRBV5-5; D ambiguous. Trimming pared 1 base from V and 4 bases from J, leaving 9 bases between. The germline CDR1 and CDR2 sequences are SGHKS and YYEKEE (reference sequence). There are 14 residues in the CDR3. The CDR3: CASSLLGLNQPQHF. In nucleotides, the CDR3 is TGTGCCAGCAGCTTGCTGGGTTTGAATCAGCCCCAGCATTTT.

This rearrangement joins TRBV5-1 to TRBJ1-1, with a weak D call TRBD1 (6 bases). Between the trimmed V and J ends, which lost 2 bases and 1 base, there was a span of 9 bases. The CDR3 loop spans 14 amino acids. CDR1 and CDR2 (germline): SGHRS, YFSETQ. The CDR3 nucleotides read TGCGCCAGCAGCTTCGCCAGGGGGAACACTGAAGCTTTCTTT. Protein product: CASSFARGNTEAFF.

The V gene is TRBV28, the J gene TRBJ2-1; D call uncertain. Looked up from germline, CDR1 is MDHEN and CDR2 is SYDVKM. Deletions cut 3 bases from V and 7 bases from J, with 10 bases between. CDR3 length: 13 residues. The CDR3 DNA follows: TGTGCCAGCAGTTTGCTAGGTACTAATGAGCAGTTCTTC. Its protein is CASSLLGTNEQFF.

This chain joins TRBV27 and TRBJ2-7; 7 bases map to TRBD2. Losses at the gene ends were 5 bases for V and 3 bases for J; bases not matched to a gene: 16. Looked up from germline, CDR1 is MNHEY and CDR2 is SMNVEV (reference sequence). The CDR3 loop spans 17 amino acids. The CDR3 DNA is TGTGCCAGCAGTCACTCGGGGGGAGGAGTTTTAGGCTACGAGCAGTACTTC. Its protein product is CASSHSGGGVLGYEQYF.

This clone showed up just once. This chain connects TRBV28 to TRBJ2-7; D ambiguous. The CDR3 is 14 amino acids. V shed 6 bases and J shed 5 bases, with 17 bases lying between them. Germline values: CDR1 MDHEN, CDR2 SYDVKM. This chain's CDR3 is CASSPRGGRDEQYF. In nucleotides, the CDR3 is TGTGCCAGCAGCCCTCGCGGCGGCCGGGACGAGCAGTACTTC.